Below, 8 T cell receptor beta chains from the same sample are listed, as sequenced in a study of CD8+ T cells in alopecia areata. RNA, once extracted, was reverse transcribed into cDNA for use as the sequencing template. Assay used: immunoSEQ multiplex PCR; TCRdb lists only in-frame clones, some missing. The sample records fewer than 200,000 clones, roughly 50% being singletons. Stated treatment: oral pan-JAK inhibitor, 5-10 mg twice daily. Material: CD8+ T cells sorted from blood, obtained at week 24, from a patient treated with tofacitinib. The receptors were sampled from a human donor with alopecia areata.

This chain uses TRBV30 with TRBJ1-1; no definite D call. This CDR3 contains 14 residues. Trimming cost V 1 base and J 6 bases, with 15 bases left between them. Germline loops: CDR1 GTSNPN, CDR2 SVGIG (reference sequence). CDR3: CAWSGLGPAAEAFF. The CDR3 DNA sequence: TGTGCCTGGAGTGGACTAGGACCTGCGGCTGAAGCTTTCTTT.

The chain combines TRBV6-6 with TRBJ1-5; 9 nucleotides agree with TRBD1. V lost 4 bases and J lost 5; bases outside the gene matches: 3. Germline CDR1 and CDR2: MNHNY and SVGAGI (reference sequence). The length of the CDR3 is 14 residues. CDR3 DNA sequence: TGTGCCAGCAGTTCCGGGACAGGGTATCAGCCCCAGCATTTT. This codes for CASSSGTGYQPQHF.

The CDR3 loop is CASSAVQGSGEQYF. As DNA, the CDR3 is TGTGCCAGTAGTGCCGTCCAGGGGTCGGGCGAGCAGTACTTC. The rearrangement links TRBV19 to TRBJ2-7; TRBD1 might be the D (6 bases). V lost 5 bases to trimming and J lost 6 bases, with 17 bases between them. The CDR3 runs to 14 residues. Germline V gene sequence: CDR1 LNHDA, CDR2 SQIVND (reference sequence).

This clone was seen a single time. The chain combines TRBV2 with TRBJ1-1; D is unclear. The CDR3 consists of 13 residues. V lost 5 bases, J lost 8 bases, and 15 bases lay in between. Germline V gene sequence: CDR1 SNHLY, CDR2 FYNNEI. CDR3 in amino acids: CASSLTRSREAFF. The CDR3 DNA reads as TGTGCCAGCAGTTTAACCAGGTCCCGCGAAGCTTTCTTT.

The gene calls are TRBV30 and TRBJ2-7; D unclear. Deletions cut 8 bases from V and 1 base from J, with 21 bases between. The CDR3 has 15 amino acids. Germline CDR1 is GTSNPN and CDR2 is SVGIG (reference sequence). The CDR3 protein is CALRTQQILSYEQYF. In DNA, the CDR3 is TGTGCCCTCAGGACGCAACAAATTTTGTCCTACGAGCAGTACTTC.

J is TRBJ2-2 and V is TRBV7-9, with 9 bases matching TRBD1. V was pared by 5 bases and J by 2 bases, with 9 bases of the junction left unmatched. Per the germline V gene, CDR1 is SEHNR and CDR2 is FQNEAQ (reference sequence). The CDR3 is made up of 17 amino acids. CDR3 nucleotide sequence: TGTGCCAGCAGCCCCTACGACAGGGGGATTAACACCGGGGAGCTGTTTTTT. Its protein is CASSPYDRGINTGELFF.

J is TRBJ2-1 and V is TRBV23-1; 11 bases agree with TRBD2. TRBV23-1 is assigned to the ORF class and has an uncertain function. After removal of 2 bases from V and 3 bases from J, the junction contained 6 bases not matched to a gene. The CDR3 consists of 17 residues. CDR3 sequence reads: CASSQPTSGGVYNEQFF. The DNA of the CDR3 is TGCGCCAGCAGTCAACCCACTAGCGGGGGAGTCTACAATGAGCAGTTCTTC.

The chain combines TRBV10-2 with TRBJ2-5; 9 bases fit TRBD2. With 7 bases clipped from V and 0 bases from J, the junction kept 6 bases outside the gene matches. Germline CDR1 WSHSY, CDR2 SAAADI. This CDR3 has 15 amino acids. CDR3 sequence reads: CASNLAGLNQETQYF. The DNA for the CDR3 is TGCGCCAGCAATCTAGCGGGGCTGAACCAAGAGACCCAGTACTTC.